Below are 21 T cell receptor beta chains sequenced from a single sample in a study of metastatic and nonmetastatic thyroid tumors. TCRdb re-analyzed the PCR reads through MiXCR. Found here are over 20,000 clones, about a sixth of them singletons; the top ten hold more than 9%. Ahead of thyroid surgery, no patient had received treatment of any kind. The sequenced sample was tumor tissue. The receptors here all came from a female donor with papillary thyroid cancer or a benign thyroid nodule (not recorded which). Some clones in this sample may be carry-over from other donors' samples.

This clone was seen ten or more times. The V and J genes are TRBV7-9 and TRBJ2-1, with 11 positions matching TRBD2. The CDR3 is 16 amino acids. Losses at the gene ends were 5 bases for V and 7 bases for J; bases not matched to a gene: 10. Germline CDR1 and CDR2: SEHNR and FQNEAQ (reference sequence). The CDR3 is CASSPTSGSSKNEQFF. The CDR3 DNA reads as TGTGCCAGCAGCCCCACTAGCGGGAGTAGTAAGAATGAGCAGTTCTTC.

As concerns this clone: Sequence at one end of the junction differs from germline and may be a read error. The CDR3 DNA reads as TGTGCCTGGAACCCGTACCAAGAGACCGAGTACTTC. Protein: CAWNPYQETEYF. V is TRBV30 and J is TRBJ2-5; D gene ambiguous. The CDR3 covers 12 residues. Per the germline V gene, CDR1 is GTSNPN and CDR2 is SVGIG (reference sequence).

Ten or more counts support this clone. The chain joins TRBV14 to TRBJ1-1; possible D gene TRBD1, 5 bases. The CDR3 runs to 15 residues. Germline CDR1 is SGHDN and CDR2 is FVKESK. V was cut by 2 bases and J by 1 base, with 11 bases left in between. The CDR3 sequence: CASSQPGLWNTEAFF. The DNA for the CDR3 is TGTGCCAGCAGCCAACCGGGACTTTGGAACACTGAAGCTTTCTTT.

This clone qualifies as medium-sized. V and J are TRBV28 and TRBJ2-7; 9 bases line up with TRBD2. The CDR3 has 16 residues. V trimming: 1 base; J trimming: 0 bases; junction bases outside the gene matches: 4. Germline loops: CDR1 MDHEN, CDR2 SYDVKM. The CDR3 loop reads CASSLYGLASSYEQYF. The CDR3 DNA sequence: TGTGCCAGCAGTTTATATGGACTAGCGAGCTCCTACGAGCAGTACTTC.

Many counts were recorded for this clone. The gene calls are TRBV20-1 and TRBJ2-3; no clear D gene. Germline values: CDR1 DFQATT, CDR2 SNEGSKA (reference sequence). With 0 bases removed from V and 3 bases from J, the gap between germline ends came to 7 bases. The CDR3 contains 13 residues. The CDR3 here is CSARELVTDTQYF. In DNA form, the CDR3 reads TGCAGTGCTAGAGAGCTCGTTACAGATACGCAGTATTTT.

This clone was counted at least ten times. The V gene is TRBV28, the J gene TRBJ1-1; D unclear. Germline assignment: CDR1 MDHEN and CDR2 SYDVKM. Between the trimmed V and J ends, which lost 3 bases and 2 bases, there was a span of 7 bases. This CDR3 is 13 amino acids long. CDR3 in DNA: TGTGCCAGCAGTTTGGCCAGAAACACTGAAGCTTTCTTT. This sequence encodes CASSLARNTEAFF.

With regard to this clone: A single base separates this from a much larger clone, so it may be a read error. V and J are TRBV20-1 and TRBJ1-1; no clear D. Trimming removed 6 bases at V and 1 base at J, with 12 bases between. The CDR3 is made up of 13 amino acids. In germline, CDR1 is DFQATT, CDR2 SNEGSKA (reference sequence). The CDR3 is CSAFDMANTEAFF. The CDR3 nucleotides read TGCAGTGCATTCGACATGGCGAACACTGAAGCTTTCTTT.

The rearrangement uses TRBV20-1 and TRBJ2-7, with a possible D match to TRBD1 (5 bases). V was clipped by 4 bases and J by 3 bases, with 19 bases between them. The CDR3 length is 15 residues. Germline V gene lookup returns CDR1 DFQATT and CDR2 SNEGSKA (reference sequence). Written as DNA, the CDR3 is TGCAGTGCTATTCGAGGAACAGGTTCCAACTACGAGCAGTACTTC. This codes for CSAIRGTGSNYEQYF.

This clone was seen at least ten times. Here the CDR3 DNA reads TGTGCCAGCAGCCCTCTTCGACAGGGACACAATGAGCAGTTCTTC. It translates to CASSPLRQGHNEQFF. The chain employs TRBV14 and TRBJ2-1; 7 nucleotides line up with TRBD1. Germline CDR1 is SGHDN and CDR2 is FVKESK. J lost 5 bases, V lost 4 bases, and 8 bases had no gene match. The CDR3 has 15 residues.

Turning to this clone: The junction differs from germline at one of its ends, possibly a read error. Written as DNA, the CDR3 is TGTGCCAGCAGCCAACTTGGGGCGAGGAACACCGTGGAGCTTTTTTTT. Protein sequence: CASSQLGARNTVELFF. The chain combines TRBV7-8 with TRBJ2-2; D may be TRBD1 (5 bases). Germline V gene sequence: CDR1 SGHVS, CDR2 FQNEAQ. The CDR3 extends over 16 amino acids.

This clone was recorded many times. This chain joins TRBV29-1 and TRBJ2-1; 11 nucleotides agree with TRBD2. Trimming at V came to 7 bases and at J to 4 bases, leaving 3 bases not matched to a gene. Germline V lookup: CDR1 SQVTM, CDR2 ANQGSEA. This CDR3 has 13 amino acids. The CDR3 sequence: CSALAGGYNEQFF. In nucleotides, the CDR3 is TGCAGCGCCCTAGCGGGAGGTTACAATGAGCAGTTCTTC.

By share, this clone ranks as medium-sized (0.01 to 0.1%). CDR3 in amino acids: CSAPGLATYNEQFF. DNA for the CDR3: TGCAGTGCTCCGGGACTAGCGACCTACAATGAGCAGTTCTTC. This chain links TRBV20-1 with TRBJ2-1, with TRBD2 matching 10 bases. The germline V gene encodes CDR1 DFQATT and CDR2 SNEGSKA (reference sequence). This CDR3 has 14 amino acids. The V and J ends lost 5 bases and 2 bases, in that order; junction bases with no gene match: 3.

This clone was observed many times. The rearrangement joins TRBV20-1 to TRBJ2-2; 7 bases agree with TRBD1. J was trimmed by 6 bases and V by 1 base; bases with no gene match: 11. This CDR3 contains 16 residues. Per germline, CDR1 DFQATT and CDR2 SNEGSKA (reference sequence). CDR3 in DNA: TGCAGTGCTAGAGTTCCGACAGGGAGAAGGGCCGGGGAGCTGTTTTTT. Amino acid sequence: CSARVPTGRRAGELFF.

This clone is classed as medium-sized. The V call is TRBV29-1, the J call TRBJ2-7, with D tentatively TRBD1 (6 bases). The CDR3 length is 12 residues. Trimming took off 6 bases at V and 6 bases at J, with 15 bases between the two ends. Germline assignment: CDR1 SQVTM and CDR2 ANQGSEA. CDR3 in amino acids: CSVQGYASEQYF. CDR3 nucleotide sequence: TGCAGCGTACAGGGATACGCCTCCGAGCAGTACTTC.

This clone was observed many times. Just one base apart from a much larger clone, this may be a read error. The chain is built from TRBV18 and TRBJ2-3; 8 nucleotides match TRBD2. Germline values: CDR1 KGHSH, CDR2 LQKENI. This CDR3 has 14 amino acids. V was clipped by 11 bases and J by 3 bases; unmatched bases: 10. The CDR3: CAGLSGGGTDTQYF. The CDR3 DNA reads as TGTGCCGGCTTATCCGGCGGGGGGACAGATACGCAGTATTTT.

This clone is medium-sized by share. This chain connects TRBV7-9 to TRBJ2-7; 11 bases line up with TRBD2. The germline gives CDR1 SEHNR, CDR2 FQNEAQ (reference sequence). The CDR3 extends over 14 amino acids. V dropped 2 bases and J dropped 5; count of bases not matched to a gene: 2. DNA of the CDR3: TGTGCCAGCAGCTTAACTAGCGGGAGCCACGAGCAGTACTTC. Its translation is CASSLTSGSHEQYF.

This clone came up many times. The chain couples TRBV20-1 to TRBJ2-2; no reliable D call. The CDR3 is 13 amino acids. The V end was cut by 5 bases, the J end by 5 bases, with 12 bases between. Germline V gene sequence: CDR1 DFQATT, CDR2 SNEGSKA (reference sequence). This CDR3 is CSASLPGTGELFF. The DNA of the CDR3 is TGCAGTGCTTCCCTACCTGGGACCGGGGAGCTGTTTTTT.

On this clone: One junction end does not reproduce the germline sequence, and a read error may be involved. The gene calls are TRBV11-3 and TRBJ2-5; possible D gene TRBD1, 7 bases. The CDR3 is made up of 15 amino acids. Germline lookup yields CDR1 SGHNT and CDR2 YENEEA. For the CDR3, the DNA is TGTTCCAGCAGCCCTGGGCAACAGGGGAGGGAGACCCAGTACTTC. Translation: CSSSPGQQGRETQYF.

This clone has a count of ten or more. The chain employs TRBV5-1 and TRBJ2-6; D is uncertain. This CDR3 is built from 15 residues. The germline V gene encodes CDR1 SGHRS and CDR2 YFSETQ. Between the trimmed V and J ends, which lost 5 bases and 3 bases, there was a span of 12 bases. The CDR3 coding sequence is TGCGCCAGCAGATTAAACTTGGGTGGGGCCAACGTCCTGACTTTC. It encodes CASRLNLGGANVLTF.

The sample holds a few counts of this clone. A much larger clone differs by one base, so this may be a read error. V and J are TRBV5-1 and TRBJ2-3; 15 nucleotides line up with TRBD2. CDR1 and CDR2 from the germline V gene are SGHRS and YFSETQ. This CDR3 contains 16 residues. CDR3 region: CASSERTSGGADTRYF. The CDR3 DNA follows: TGCGCCAGCAGCGAGAGGACTAGCGGGGGGGCAGATACGCGGTATTTT.

The sample holds many counts of this clone. The gene calls are TRBV11-1 and TRBJ1-3, with D perhaps matching TRBD1 (5 bases). Between the trimmed V and J ends, which lost 3 bases and 1 base, there was a span of 13 bases. Germline lookup yields CDR1 SGHAT and CDR2 FQDESV (reference sequence). There are 16 residues in the CDR3. The CDR3 loop is CASSFPGSPSGNTIYF. The CDR3 nucleotides read TGTGCCAGCAGCTTCCCAGGGTCGCCTTCTGGAAACACCATATATTTT.